A single sample gave rise to the 15 T cell receptor beta chains below, sequenced in a study of blood T cell repertoires in COVID-19. Sequencing was performed with immunoSEQ multiplex PCR; in TCRdb, only in-frame clones are kept and a portion is missing. The sample consists of under 300,000 clones, approximately 85% of them appearing once. Specimen: peripheral blood. These receptors were obtained from an older woman with active or convalescent COVID-19.

The chain carries TRBV6-5 and TRBJ1-1, with D unresolved. Germline loops: CDR1 MNHEY, CDR2 SVGAGI. The CDR3 covers 13 residues. Deletions cut 6 bases from V and 0 bases from J, with 8 bases between. The CDR3 region has the DNA TGTGCCAGCAGGATAACAGTGAACACTGAAGCTTTCTTT. Protein sequence: CASRITVNTEAFF.

This chain links TRBV13 with TRBJ1-3; the D is unclear. V was pared by 3 bases and J by 1 base, with 10 bases between. The CDR3 is made up of 15 amino acids. CDR1 is PRHDT and CDR2 is FYEKMQ in the germline V gene (reference sequence). The CDR3 DNA reads as TGTGCCAGCAGCTTCGGTCGCGGGTCTGGAAACACCATATATTTT. Residues: CASSFGRGSGNTIYF.

V usage is TRBV6-1 and J usage is TRBJ1-1, with a tentative D call TRBD1 (6 bases). The CDR3 contains 17 residues. Germline CDR1 and CDR2: MNHNS and SASEGT. V gave up 3 bases and J gave up 1 base, with 18 bases separating them. The CDR3 DNA follows: TGTGCCAGCAGTGACCCTCAGGGGTCGTACTCGAACACTGAAGCTTTCTTT. Translation gives CASSDPQGSYSNTEAFF.

This chain links TRBV27 with TRBJ1-4, with 8 bases identical to TRBD1. CDR3 length: 15 amino acids. Looked up from germline, CDR1 is MNHEY and CDR2 is SMNVEV (reference sequence). V lost 8 bases to trimming and J lost 5 bases; unmatched junction nucleotides: 10. The DNA for the CDR3 is TGTGCCAGCCGGGACAGGTCTCGGAGAAATGAAAAACTGTTTTTT. Translating it yields CASRDRSRRNEKLFF. Combining the CDR3 with reference TRBV27 and TRBJ1-4 gives the whole variable domain EAQVTQNPRYLITVTGKKLTVTCSQNMNHEYMSWYRQDPGLGLRQIYYSMNVEVTDKGDVPEGYKVSRKEKRNFPLILESPSPNQTSLYFCASRDRSRRNEKLFFGSGTQLSVL.

The chain links TRBV15 to TRBJ2-5, with 8 nucleotides matching TRBD2. The ends lost 0 bases at V and 5 bases at J; junction bases unmatched: 8. This CDR3 region has 16 residues. CDR1 and CDR2 (germline): LNHNV, YYDKDF (reference sequence). Written as DNA, the CDR3 is TGTGCCACCAGCAGAGATCTCGCGGGGGGTGGGGAGACCCAGTACTTC. Amino acids: CATSRDLAGGGETQYF.

As DNA, the CDR3 is TGTGCCAGCTCACCACCTTGGAAGGGGCCCGATCAGCCCCAGCATTTT. Its protein is CASSPPWKGPDQPQHF. The chain uses TRBV18 and TRBJ1-5; possibly TRBD1 for D (5 bases). V was pared by 0 bases and J by 5 bases, with 14 bases between. The CDR3 loop spans 16 amino acids. CDR1 KGHSH and CDR2 LQKENI come from the germline V gene.

The J gene is TRBJ1-1, the V gene TRBV6-5, with a weak D call TRBD1 (5 bases). CDR1 MNHEY and CDR2 SVGAGI come from the germline V gene. V lost 6 bases and J 11 bases, leaving 13 bases between the germline ends. The CDR3 is 11 amino acids. CDR3 loop: CASSRGFRAFF. CDR3 DNA: TGTGCCAGCAGCCGGGGGTTTAGGGCTTTCTTT.

Concerning this clone itself: One end of the junction is discordant with germline, which a read error may explain. CDR3 in amino acids: CAWSLRGPLAF. The CDR3 bases are TGTGCCTGGAGTTTGAGAGGGCCTTTAGCCTTC. V is TRBV30 and J is TRBJ1-2; D gene unclear. The CDR3 has 11 residues. The germline V gene has CDR1 GTSNPN and CDR2 SVGIG (reference sequence).

The CDR3 here is CASSRRGSGGEDTQYF. The DNA of the CDR3 is TGTGCCAGCAGCCGGCGAGGTAGCGGGGGGGAGGATACGCAGTATTTT. The genes are TRBV4-2 and TRBJ2-3; 11 bases align to TRBD2. CDR3 size: 16 residues. Germline lookup yields CDR1 LGHNA and CDR2 YNFKEQ. With 4 bases clipped from V and 6 bases from J, the junction kept 9 bases outside the gene matches.

The V and J genes are TRBV2 and TRBJ1-2; 10 nucleotides agree with TRBD1. This CDR3 has 13 residues. V dropped 6 bases and J dropped 6; count of bases not matched to a gene: 4. Germline CDR1 SNHLY, CDR2 FYNNEI. In nucleotides, the CDR3 is TGTGCCAGCAGCGACAGGGGGCGGGATGGCTACACCTTC. As protein: CASSDRGRDGYTF.

In this sample, this clone turned up once. The rearrangement uses TRBV11-2 and TRBJ1-6; possible D gene TRBD1, 5 bases. This CDR3 region has 15 residues. V was pared by 5 bases and J by 6 bases, with 14 bases between. Per the germline V gene, CDR1 is SGHAT and CDR2 is FQNNGV. CDR3 bases: TGTGCCAGCAGCCAGGTGGTAGGGGCTAATTCACCCCTCCACTTT. Protein sequence: CASSQVVGANSPLHF.

The rearrangement uses TRBV5-1 and TRBJ1-1; 7 bases are a match to TRBD1. The CDR3 runs to 14 residues. The germline V gene has CDR1 SGHRS and CDR2 YFSETQ. V shed 2 bases, J shed 1 base, and the junction held 2 bases outside the gene matches. The CDR3 loop is CASSLYRGNTEAFF. DNA of the CDR3: TGCGCCAGCAGCTTATACAGGGGGAACACTGAAGCTTTCTTT.

As concerns this clone: In the same sample, other DNA sequences code for this CDR3. DNA of the CDR3: TGTGCCAGCTCACGGGGCGAGAACACTGAAGCTTTCTTT. Protein: CASSRGENTEAFF. This chain uses TRBV18 with TRBJ1-1; D is possibly TRBD1 (5 bases). Trimming left V 4 bases short and J 1 base short, with 7 bases between. Germline loops: CDR1 KGHSH, CDR2 LQKENI. This CDR3 is 13 amino acids long.

The sample holds one count of this clone. The chain couples TRBV14 to TRBJ2-3; 11 bases fit TRBD2. Per the germline V gene, CDR1 is SGHDN and CDR2 is FVKESK. J gave up 0 bases and V 7 bases, and 9 bases lay outside the gene matches. This CDR3 has 17 amino acids. CDR3 coding DNA: TGTGCCAGCACACTAGCGGGGGACCCCTATAGCACAGATACGCAGTATTTT. It translates to CASTLAGDPYSTDTQYF. Complete variable domain (other parts from reference TRBV14 and TRBJ2-3): EAGVTQFPSHSVIEKGQTVTLRCDPISGHDNLYWYRRVMGKEIKFLLHFVKESKQDESGMPNNRFLAERTGGTYSTLKVQPAELEDSGVYFCASTLAGDPYSTDTQYFGPGTRLTVL.

V and J are TRBV7-2 and TRBJ2-7; 7 bases line up with TRBD1. With V trimmed by 2 bases and J by 2 bases, 9 bases remained unmatched. Germline CDR1 reads SGHTA; CDR2 reads FQGNSA. This CDR3 is 16 amino acids long. The chain's CDR3 is CASSLTARTGTYEQYF. DNA for the CDR3: TGTGCCAGCAGCTTAACAGCCAGGACAGGAACCTACGAGCAGTACTTC.